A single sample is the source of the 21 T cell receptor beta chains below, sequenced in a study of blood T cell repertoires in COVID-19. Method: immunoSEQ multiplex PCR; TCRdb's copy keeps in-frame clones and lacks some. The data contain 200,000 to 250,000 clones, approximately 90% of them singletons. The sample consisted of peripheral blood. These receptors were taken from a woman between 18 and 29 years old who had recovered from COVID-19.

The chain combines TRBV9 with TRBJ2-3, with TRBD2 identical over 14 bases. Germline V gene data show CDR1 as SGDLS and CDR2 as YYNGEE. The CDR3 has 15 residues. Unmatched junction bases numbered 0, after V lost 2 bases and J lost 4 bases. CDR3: CASSVTSGRADTQYF. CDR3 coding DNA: TGTGCCAGCAGCGTGACTAGCGGGAGGGCAGATACGCAGTATTTT.

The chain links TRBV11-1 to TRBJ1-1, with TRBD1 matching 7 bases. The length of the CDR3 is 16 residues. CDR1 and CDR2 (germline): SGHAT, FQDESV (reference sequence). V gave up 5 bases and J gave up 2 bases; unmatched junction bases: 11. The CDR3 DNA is TGTGCCAGCAGCCCCCGACAGGGTGAGGATAACACTGAAGCTTTCTTT. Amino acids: CASSPRQGEDNTEAFF.

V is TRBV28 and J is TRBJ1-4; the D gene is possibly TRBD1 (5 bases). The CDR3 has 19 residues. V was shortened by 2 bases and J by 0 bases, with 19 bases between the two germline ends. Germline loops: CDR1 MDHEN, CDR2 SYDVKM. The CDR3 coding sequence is TGTGCCAGCAGTTTAACAGCGGGGGTGACATCGGCAACTAATGAAAAACTGTTTTTT. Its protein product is CASSLTAGVTSATNEKLFF.

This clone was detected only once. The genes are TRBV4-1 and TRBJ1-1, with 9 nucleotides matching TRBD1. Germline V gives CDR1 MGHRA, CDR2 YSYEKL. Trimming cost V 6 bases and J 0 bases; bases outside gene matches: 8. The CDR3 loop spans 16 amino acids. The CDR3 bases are TGCGCCAGCAGTCCGGGACAGGGCCTATTGAACACTGAAGCTTTCTTT. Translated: CASSPGQGLLNTEAFF.

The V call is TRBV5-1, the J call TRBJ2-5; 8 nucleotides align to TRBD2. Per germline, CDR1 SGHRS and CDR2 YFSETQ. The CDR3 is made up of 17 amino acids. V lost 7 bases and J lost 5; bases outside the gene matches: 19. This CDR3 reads CASSPRASGRLGETQYF. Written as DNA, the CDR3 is TGCGCCAGCTCCCCCCGGGCTAGCGGGCGACTAGGGGAGACCCAGTACTTC.

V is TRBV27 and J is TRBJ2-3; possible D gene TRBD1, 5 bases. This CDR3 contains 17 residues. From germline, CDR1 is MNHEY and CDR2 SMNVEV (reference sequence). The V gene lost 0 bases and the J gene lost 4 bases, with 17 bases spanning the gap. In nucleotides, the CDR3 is TGTGCCAGCAGTTTATCGAGGATTAACCTACAGGCAGATACGCAGTATTTT. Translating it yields CASSLSRINLQADTQYF.

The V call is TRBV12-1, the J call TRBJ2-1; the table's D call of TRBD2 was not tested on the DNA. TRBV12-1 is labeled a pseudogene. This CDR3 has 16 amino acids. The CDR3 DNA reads TGTGCCAGCAGCTTGCGGCTAGCGGGAGGCCAGGCTGAGCAGTTCTTC. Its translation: CASSLRLAGGQAEQFF.

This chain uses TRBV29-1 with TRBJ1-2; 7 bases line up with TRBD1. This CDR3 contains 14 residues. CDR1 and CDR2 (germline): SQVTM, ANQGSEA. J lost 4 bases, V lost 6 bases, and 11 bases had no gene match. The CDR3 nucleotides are TGCAGCGTCGTAATAAGGGGGCGCGGCTATGGCTACACCTTC. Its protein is CSVVIRGRGYGYTF.

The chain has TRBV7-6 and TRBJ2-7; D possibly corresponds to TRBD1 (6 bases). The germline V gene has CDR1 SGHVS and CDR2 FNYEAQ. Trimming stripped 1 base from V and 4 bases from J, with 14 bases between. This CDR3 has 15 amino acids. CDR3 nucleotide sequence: TGTGCCAGCAGCTTAGATCGGGACAAACATTACGAGCAGTACTTC. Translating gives CASSLDRDKHYEQYF.

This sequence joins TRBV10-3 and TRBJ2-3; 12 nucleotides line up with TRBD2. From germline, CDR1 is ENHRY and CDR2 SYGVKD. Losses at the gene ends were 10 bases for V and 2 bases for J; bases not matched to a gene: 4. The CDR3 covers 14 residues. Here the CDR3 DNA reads TGTGCCACGGGACTAGCGGGTCCCACAGATACGCAGTATTTT. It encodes CATGLAGPTDTQYF.

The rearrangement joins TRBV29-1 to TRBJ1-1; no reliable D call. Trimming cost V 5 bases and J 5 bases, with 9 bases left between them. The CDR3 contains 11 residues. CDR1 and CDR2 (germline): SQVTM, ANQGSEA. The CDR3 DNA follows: TGCAGCGTTCCTGGGCAGACTGAAGCTTTCTTT. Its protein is CSVPGQTEAFF. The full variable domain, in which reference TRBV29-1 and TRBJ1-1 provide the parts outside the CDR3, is SAVISQKPSRDICQRGTSLTIQCQVDSQVTMMFWYRQQPGQSLTLIATANQGSEATYESGFVIDKFPISRPNLTFSTLTVSNMSPEDSSIYLCSVPGQTEAFFGQGTRLTVV.

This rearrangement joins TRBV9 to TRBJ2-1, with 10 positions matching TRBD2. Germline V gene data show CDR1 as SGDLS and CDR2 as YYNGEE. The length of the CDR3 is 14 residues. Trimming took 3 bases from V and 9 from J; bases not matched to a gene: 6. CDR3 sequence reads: CASSASGRAVEQFF. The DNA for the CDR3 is TGTGCCAGCAGCGCGAGCGGGAGGGCCGTTGAGCAGTTCTTC.

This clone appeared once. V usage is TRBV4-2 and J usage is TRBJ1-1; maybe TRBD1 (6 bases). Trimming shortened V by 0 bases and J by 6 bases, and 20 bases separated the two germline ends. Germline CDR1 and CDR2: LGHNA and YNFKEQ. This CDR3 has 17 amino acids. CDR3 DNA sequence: TGTGCCAGCAGCCAAGAATGGACAGTTCCCGACACCTCTGAAGCTTTCTTT. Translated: CASSQEWTVPDTSEAFF.

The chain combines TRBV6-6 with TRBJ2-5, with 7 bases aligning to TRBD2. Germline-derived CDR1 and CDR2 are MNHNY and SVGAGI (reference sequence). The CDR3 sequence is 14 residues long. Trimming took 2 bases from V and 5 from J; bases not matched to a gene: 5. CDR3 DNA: TGTGCCAGCAGTTACCTCGCGGGAGAGGAGACCCAGTACTTC. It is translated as CASSYLAGEETQYF.

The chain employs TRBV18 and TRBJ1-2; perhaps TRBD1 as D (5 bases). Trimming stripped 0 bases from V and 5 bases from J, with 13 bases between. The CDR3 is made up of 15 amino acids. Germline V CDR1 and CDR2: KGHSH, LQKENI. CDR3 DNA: TGTGCCAGCTCACCACCGGTAGGAAGGGGATATGGCTACACCTTC. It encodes CASSPPVGRGYGYTF.

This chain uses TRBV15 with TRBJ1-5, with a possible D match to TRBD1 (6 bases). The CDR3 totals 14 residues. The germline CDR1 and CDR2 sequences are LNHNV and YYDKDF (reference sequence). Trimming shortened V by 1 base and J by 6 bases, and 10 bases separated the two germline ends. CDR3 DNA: TGTGCCACCAGCAGAGCAGAGGGGGTTCAGCCCCAGCATTTT. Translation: CATSRAEGVQPQHF.

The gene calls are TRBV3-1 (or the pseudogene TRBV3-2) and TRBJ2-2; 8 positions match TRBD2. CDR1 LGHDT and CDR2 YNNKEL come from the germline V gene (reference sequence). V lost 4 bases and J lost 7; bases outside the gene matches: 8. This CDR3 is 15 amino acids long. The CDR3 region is CASSPRTSPDGELFF. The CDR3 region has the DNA TGTGCCAGCAGCCCCAGGACTAGCCCGGACGGGGAGCTGTTTTTT.

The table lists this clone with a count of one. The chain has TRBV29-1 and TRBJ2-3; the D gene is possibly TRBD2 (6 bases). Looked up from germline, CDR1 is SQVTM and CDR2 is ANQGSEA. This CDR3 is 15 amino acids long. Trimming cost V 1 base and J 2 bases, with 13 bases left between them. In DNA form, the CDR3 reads TGCAGCGTTGAAGGCGGAGCGGGTGCCACAGATACGCAGTATTTT. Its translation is CSVEGGAGATDTQYF.

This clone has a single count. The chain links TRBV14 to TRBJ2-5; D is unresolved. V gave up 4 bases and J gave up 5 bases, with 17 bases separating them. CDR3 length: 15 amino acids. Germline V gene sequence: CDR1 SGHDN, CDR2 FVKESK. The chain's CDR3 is CASSPGSERWETQYF. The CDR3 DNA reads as TGTGCCAGCAGCCCCGGTTCGGAGAGGTGGGAGACCCAGTACTTC.

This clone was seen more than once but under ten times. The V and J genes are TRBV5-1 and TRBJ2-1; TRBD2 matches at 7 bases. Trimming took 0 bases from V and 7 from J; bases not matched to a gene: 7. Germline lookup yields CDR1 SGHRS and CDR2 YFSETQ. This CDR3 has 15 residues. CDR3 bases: TGCGCCAGCAGCTTGGAGGCGGGAGATCTAAATGAGCAGTTCTTC. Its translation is CASSLEAGDLNEQFF.

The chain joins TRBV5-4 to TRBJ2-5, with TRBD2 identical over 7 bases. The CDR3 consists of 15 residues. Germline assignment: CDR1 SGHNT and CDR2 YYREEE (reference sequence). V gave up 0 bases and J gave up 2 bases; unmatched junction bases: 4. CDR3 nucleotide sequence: TGTGCCAGCAGCTTGGTTGGACTAGGGCAAGAGACCCAGTACTTC. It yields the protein CASSLVGLGQETQYF.